These 31 T cell receptor beta chains originate from one sample sequenced in a study of shared clonotypes between healthy human individuals. TCRdb keeps only in-frame clones here, not all; method: immunoSEQ multiplex PCR. Found here are 2 million to 2.5 million clones, approximately 90% of them singletons; the top ten hold 0.3% to 0.45%. Sequences were obtained from naive CD4+ T cells from PBMCs. As to subset: CD45RA+ positively selected. The receptor source for this set is a man aged 18 to 29 in good health. Some clones in this sample may be carry-over from other donors' samples.

The chain recombines TRBV28 with TRBJ1-5, with 9 bases lining up with TRBD1. The V and J ends lost 5 bases and 4 bases, in that order; junction bases with no gene match: 12. The germline gives CDR1 MDHEN, CDR2 SYDVKM. The length of the CDR3 is 17 residues. The CDR3 sequence is CASSLVNLGQGNQPQHF. CDR3 bases: TGTGCCAGCAGTCTCGTTAACTTGGGACAGGGAAATCAGCCCCAGCATTTT. Based on the CDR3 plus reference TRBV28 and TRBJ1-5, the full variable domain is DVKVTQSSRYLVKRTGEKVFLECVQDMDHENMFWYRQDPGLGLRLIYFSYDVKMKEKGDIPEGYSVSREKKERFSLILESASTNQTSMYLCASSLVNLGQGNQPQHFGDGTRLSIL.

V is TRBV5-4 and J is TRBJ2-3; the D gene could be TRBD1 or TRBD2 (5 bases each). Germline CDR1 is SGHNT and CDR2 is YYREEE (reference sequence). CDR3 length equals 13 residues. V was pared by 0 bases and J by 9 bases, with 11 bases between. CDR3 bases: TGTGCCAGCAGCTTGGTACCCAGGGACACGCAGTATTTT. Encoded protein: CASSLVPRDTQYF.

The rearrangement links TRBV5-6 to TRBJ1-4; the D gene is possibly TRBD1 (6 bases). There are 17 residues in the CDR3. Trimming took 2 bases from V and 0 from J, leaving 14 bases between them. Germline V gives CDR1 SGHDT, CDR2 YYEEEE. The CDR3: CASSFRTVLATNEKLFF. The CDR3 DNA reads as TGTGCCAGCAGCTTCAGGACAGTACTTGCAACTAATGAAAAACTGTTTTTT.

This chain uses TRBV6-5 with TRBJ2-5; possibly TRBD2 for D (6 bases). The CDR3 sequence is 16 residues long. The V end was cut by 2 bases, the J end by 0 bases, with 13 bases between. CDR1 is MNHEY and CDR2 is SVGAGI in the germline V gene. CDR3 residues: CASSYGGDPYQETQYF. In DNA form, the CDR3 reads TGTGCCAGCAGTTACGGAGGGGACCCCTACCAAGAGACCCAGTACTTC.

The chain recombines TRBV11-2 with TRBJ2-7; D remains unclear. Trimming removed 3 bases from V and 7 bases from J, with 13 bases in between. CDR3 length equals 13 residues. Germline CDR1 is SGHAT and CDR2 is FQNNGV. This CDR3 is CASSLYDIGEQYF. In DNA form, the CDR3 reads TGTGCCAGCAGCTTGTATGATATTGGAGAGCAGTACTTC. The whole variable domain, remainder taken from reference TRBV11-2 and TRBJ2-7, is EAGVAQSPRYKIIEKRQSVAFWCNPISGHATLYWYQQILGQGPKLLIQFQNNGVVDDSQLPKDRFSAERLKGVDSTLKIQPAKLEDSAVYLCASSLYDIGEQYFGPGTRLTVT.

The chain is built from TRBV4-2 and TRBJ2-2; 12 bases align to TRBD2. V gave up 0 bases and J gave up 6 bases; unmatched junction bases: 11. This CDR3 has 19 amino acids. Germline values: CDR1 LGHNA, CDR2 YNFKEQ. The CDR3 loop reads CASSQEERLAGEASGELFF. Here the CDR3 DNA reads TGTGCCAGCAGCCAAGAGGAGAGACTAGCGGGAGAGGCATCCGGGGAGCTGTTTTTT.

The rearrangement joins TRBV27 to TRBJ2-6; no firm D call. CDR1 MNHEY and CDR2 SMNVEV come from the germline V gene (reference sequence). V was cut by 2 bases and J by 3 bases, with 14 bases left in between. The CDR3 runs 17 residues. The CDR3 spells CASSLLARQSGANVLTF. As DNA, the CDR3 is TGTGCCAGCAGTTTACTCGCCCGGCAGAGTGGGGCCAACGTCCTGACTTTC.

The chain joins TRBV4-2 to TRBJ2-2; D ambiguous. Looked up from germline, CDR1 is LGHNA and CDR2 is YNFKEQ. This CDR3 has 14 amino acids. Trimming pared 6 bases from V and 6 bases from J, leaving 14 bases between. Here the CDR3 DNA reads TGTGCCAGCAGTATACTACCTGCGCCCGGGGAGCTGTTTTTT. It specifies CASSILPAPGELFF.

This chain uses TRBV5-1 with TRBJ1-1, with D tentatively TRBD1 (6 bases). The CDR3 sequence is 15 residues long. The ends were cut back, 4 bases at V and 4 bases at J, with 17 bases in the middle. CDR1 is SGHRS, CDR2 YFSETQ, per germline. The CDR3 reads CASSRGTGSGTEAFF. DNA for the CDR3: TGCGCCAGCAGCCGAGGTACAGGGTCGGGCACTGAAGCTTTCTTT.

The V call is TRBV10-3, the J call TRBJ1-3; D gene unclear. The germline gives CDR1 ENHRY, CDR2 SYGVKD. This CDR3 is built from 12 residues. V lost 6 bases to trimming and J lost 2 bases, with 5 bases between them. The CDR3 DNA reads as TGTGCCATCAGCTTGGCTGGAAACACCATATATTTT. As protein: CAISLAGNTIYF.

V is TRBV29-1 and J is TRBJ1-1, with 12 nucleotides matching TRBD1. Germline V gene sequence: CDR1 SQVTM, CDR2 ANQGSEA. The ends lost 6 bases at V and 3 bases at J; junction bases unmatched: 8. The CDR3 is 15 amino acids. This chain's CDR3 is CSVQGTGGRYTEAFF. CDR3 in DNA: TGCAGCGTCCAAGGGACAGGGGGCAGATACACTGAAGCTTTCTTT.

This chain connects TRBV19 to TRBJ1-4; D not resolved. The CDR3 loop spans 14 amino acids. Trimming removed 5 bases at V and 0 bases at J, with 7 bases between. Germline V gives CDR1 LNHDA, CDR2 SQIVND (reference sequence). This chain's CDR3 is CASSEASTNEKLFF. The DNA for the CDR3 is TGTGCCAGTAGTGAGGCCTCAACTAATGAAAAACTGTTTTTT. The full variable domain, its missing parts supplied by reference TRBV19 and TRBJ1-4, is DGGITQSPKYLFRKEGQNVTLSCEQNLNHDAMYWYRQDPGQGLRLIYYSQIVNDFQKGDIAEGYSVSREKKESFPLTVTSAQKNPTAFYLCASSEASTNEKLFFGSGTQLSVL.

The genes are TRBV4-2 and TRBJ2-1; D possibly corresponds to TRBD2 (5 bases). The CDR3 extends over 16 amino acids. The germline V gene has CDR1 LGHNA and CDR2 YNFKEQ. The V and J ends lost 4 bases and 5 bases respectively, with 18 bases between them. CDR3 coding DNA: TGTGCCAGCAGCCGCGTCGCTAGCCTTATAGACAATGAGCAGTTCTTC. Its translation is CASSRVASLIDNEQFF.

The J gene is TRBJ1-2, the V gene TRBV19, with TRBD1 matching 8 bases. Germline CDR1 reads LNHDA; CDR2 reads SQIVND (reference sequence). V lost 3 bases to trimming and J lost 2 bases; unmatched junction nucleotides: 2. This CDR3 region has 14 residues. The CDR3 is CASSIWTGNYGYTF. The DNA of the CDR3 is TGTGCCAGTAGTATTTGGACAGGGAACTATGGCTACACCTTC.

The V gene is TRBV30, the J gene TRBJ2-6; D remains ambiguous. V dropped 5 bases and J dropped 2 bases, with 7 bases sitting between them. CDR3 size: 13 residues. Germline V gene lookup returns CDR1 GTSNPN and CDR2 SVGIG (reference sequence). The DNA for the CDR3 is TGTGCCTGGGAACCCCCTGGGGCCAACGTCCTGACTTTC. Translation: CAWEPPGANVLTF.

The chain recombines TRBV10-3 with TRBJ2-7; 7 bases are a match to TRBD1. This CDR3 region has 13 residues. The V segment lost 10 bases and the J segment 2 bases; nucleotides outside the gene matches: 8. Germline V lookup: CDR1 ENHRY, CDR2 SYGVKD. CDR3 nucleotide sequence: TGTGCCACGGGGAACAGGGGACCCTACGAGCAGTACTTC. Its protein is CATGNRGPYEQYF.

Note on this clone: This CDR3 is also generated by other DNA sequences in the sample. The rearrangement links TRBV18 to TRBJ2-1; 8 bases match TRBD1. In germline, CDR1 is KGHSH, CDR2 LQKENI. J was trimmed by 6 bases and V by 3 bases; bases with no gene match: 4. This CDR3 comprises 14 residues. For the CDR3, the DNA is TGTGCCAGCTCACCGGACAGGGTTTCCAATGAGCAGTTCTTC. This codes for CASSPDRVSNEQFF.

This chain links TRBV9 with TRBJ2-3; TRBD2 matches at 15 bases. The V and J ends lost 2 bases and 5 bases, in that order; junction bases with no gene match: 9. The CDR3 is 18 amino acids. Per germline, CDR1 SGDLS and CDR2 YYNGEE. The chain's CDR3 is CASSVTGTSGRFGDTQYF. Written as DNA, the CDR3 is TGTGCCAGCAGCGTGACCGGGACTAGCGGGAGGTTTGGAGATACGCAGTATTTT.

The chain links TRBV7-2 to TRBJ1-4, with TRBD1 matching over 11 bases. The CDR3 contains 14 residues. V gave up 5 bases and J gave up 7 bases; unmatched junction bases: 3. Germline lookup yields CDR1 SGHTA and CDR2 FQGNSA. CDR3 nucleotide sequence: TGTGCCAGCAGCGACGGGACAGGGGGTGAAAAACTGTTTTTT. It is translated as CASSDGTGGEKLFF.

This chain joins TRBV29-1 and TRBJ2-1; 7 positions agree with TRBD2. Germline V gene lookup returns CDR1 SQVTM and CDR2 ANQGSEA. The CDR3 extends over 12 amino acids. The CDR3 region has the DNA TGCGGAGGACTAGGGTCCTACAATGAGCAGTTCTTC. It is translated as CGGLGSYNEQFF.

Notes on this clone: Other DNA sequences from this sample encode an identical CDR3 as well. V is TRBV28 and J is TRBJ1-2; D unresolved. The germline V gene has CDR1 MDHEN and CDR2 SYDVKM. The CDR3 sequence is 13 residues long. V lost 6 bases to trimming and J lost 4 bases, with 12 bases between them. The CDR3 nucleotides read TGTGCCAGCAGCGCCGGACGGATCTATGGCTACACCTTC. This encodes CASSAGRIYGYTF.

The chain employs TRBV7-8 and TRBJ1-2; D gene unclear. Trimming shortened V by 3 bases and J by 3 bases, and 11 bases separated the two germline ends. CDR3 size: 14 residues. Per germline, CDR1 SGHVS and CDR2 FQNEAQ. CDR3 coding DNA: TGTGCCAGCAGCTTTGCGGGCCCCGACTATGGCTACACCTTC. It translates to CASSFAGPDYGYTF.

The chain uses TRBV27 and TRBJ1-5, with 12 bases lining up with TRBD1. Germline V lookup: CDR1 MNHEY, CDR2 SMNVEV (reference sequence). V lost 1 base and J lost 2; bases outside the gene matches: 6. The CDR3 contains 18 residues. The CDR3 DNA reads TGTGCCAGCAGTTTATTGGGGACAGGGGGCGTTGGCAATCAGCCCCAGCATTTT. Its protein is CASSLLGTGGVGNQPQHF.

The chain links TRBV18 to TRBJ2-7, with TRBD2 matching over 8 bases. Trimming at V came to 2 bases and at J to 3 bases, leaving 3 bases not matched to a gene. Per the germline V gene, CDR1 is KGHSH and CDR2 is LQKENI. The CDR3 covers 14 residues. For the CDR3, the DNA is TGTGCCAGCTCACCATTGGGACTAGTCTACGAGCAGTACTTC. Its translation is CASSPLGLVYEQYF.

This clone showed up just once. J is TRBJ2-2 and V is TRBV29-1; possibly TRBD1 for D (7 bases). CDR1 SQVTM and CDR2 ANQGSEA come from the germline V gene. V was cut by 3 bases and J by 5 bases, with 13 bases left in between. This CDR3 comprises 14 residues. The DNA for the CDR3 is TGCAGCGTTGAGCGGGGACAGCGGACCGGGGAGCTGTTTTTT. Translation gives CSVERGQRTGELFF.

The chain has TRBV11-2 and TRBJ2-1; D is perhaps TRBD2 (5 bases). V gave up 1 base and J gave up 5 bases, with 15 bases separating them. Germline CDR1 is SGHAT and CDR2 is FQNNGV. The CDR3 covers 16 residues. CDR3 residues: CASSLVRWAGNNEQFF. CDR3 nucleotides: TGTGCCAGCAGCTTAGTACGGTGGGCGGGTAACAATGAGCAGTTCTTC.

The chain couples TRBV14 to TRBJ2-1, with 9 positions matching TRBD1. With 4 bases clipped from V and 1 base from J, the junction kept 8 bases outside the gene matches. Germline CDR1 and CDR2: SGHDN and FVKESK. The CDR3 runs to 17 residues. The CDR3 nucleotides read TGTGCCAGCAGCCTTTACAAAGGACAGGGGTCCTACAATGAGCAGTTCTTC. Its translation is CASSLYKGQGSYNEQFF.

The J gene is TRBJ2-1, the V gene TRBV7-3; perhaps TRBD1 as D (7 bases). CDR1 and CDR2 (germline): SGHTA, FQGTGA. V shed 4 bases and J shed 4 bases, with 14 bases lying between them. CDR3 length: 15 amino acids. The CDR3 here is CASSSGGLRYNEQFF. CDR3 bases: TGTGCCAGCAGCTCAGGGGGGCTAAGGTACAATGAGCAGTTCTTC.

This clone came up once. The chain uses TRBV2 and TRBJ2-2; D call uncertain. Germline CDR1 reads SNHLY; CDR2 reads FYNNEI. Trimming removed 4 bases at V and 4 bases at J, with 16 bases between. The CDR3 spans 16 residues. Written as DNA, the CDR3 is TGTGCCAGCAGTGCCGGTCCAGGAGTGAGCACCGGGGAGCTGTTTTTT. Its protein product is CASSAGPGVSTGELFF. Based on the CDR3 plus reference TRBV2 and TRBJ2-2, the full variable domain is EPEVTQTPSHQVTQMGQEVILRCVPISNHLYFYWYRQILGQKVEFLVSFYNNEISEKSEIFDDQFSVERPDGSNFTLKIRSTKLEDSAMYFCASSAGPGVSTGELFFGEGSRLTVL.

This clone was found a few times. The chain uses TRBV30 and TRBJ1-5; possibly TRBD1 for D (6 bases). V lost 2 bases to trimming and J lost 7 bases, with 15 bases between them. The length of the CDR3 is 14 residues. The V gene's germline CDR1 is GTSNPN and CDR2 SVGIG (reference sequence). CDR3 residues: CAWSPQQGLQPQHF. The DNA for the CDR3 is TGTGCCTGGAGTCCCCAACAGGGATTGCAGCCCCAGCATTTT.

V and J are TRBV19 and TRBJ2-7, with 7 bases aligning to TRBD1. Germline CDR1 reads LNHDA; CDR2 reads SQIVND (reference sequence). V trimming: 3 bases; J trimming: 2 bases; junction bases outside the gene matches: 1. This CDR3 is built from 13 residues. The CDR3 DNA follows: TGTGCCAGTAGTATGCAGGGGGCCTACGAGCAGTACTTC. Its protein product is CASSMQGAYEQYF.